This T cell receptor beta chain was sequenced for a study of T cell responses to AZD1222 COVID-19 vaccine. Some clones are missing from TCRdb's copy, which holds only in-frame ones; the method was immunoSEQ multiplex PCR. Among approximately 150,000 clones listed, more than 90% were seen once. Of note for this clone: The antigen remains unidentified.

Whole-study results and caveats: Breadth and depth of Spike-specific TCRs rose after two AZD1222 doses.

CDR1 SEHNR and CDR2 FQNEAQ come from the germline V gene (reference sequence). The CDR3 contains 17 residues. V lost 5 bases and J 0 bases, leaving 16 bases between the germline ends. The sample consisted of peripheral blood, taken 28 days after the second AZD1222 dose. This clonotype originated in an adult who received the AZD1222 COVID-19 vaccine. The chain links TRBV7-9 to TRBJ1-4, with D tentatively TRBD1 (6 bases). This CDR3 reads CASSAPGTYATNEKLFF. In DNA, the CDR3 is TGTGCCAGCAGCGCCCCCGGGACATATGCAACTAATGAAAAACTGTTTTTT.